This T cell receptor beta chain derives from a study of blood T cell repertoires in COVID-19. Study information: Samples came from the United States, Italy and Spain, spanning acute and convalescent COVID-19. Nucleic acid was either cDNA or gDNA, and it came from T cells, B-cell-depleted T cells, or PBMCs.

Germline V gives CDR1 MNHEY, CDR2 SMNVEV (reference sequence). There are 13 residues in the CDR3. Trimming stripped 1 base from V and 6 bases from J, with 7 bases between. This clone was found many times. Per the authors' pipeline: Scientists estimated how many nucleated cells there were by amplifying reference gene primers. Data came from immunoSEQ multiplex PCR; TCRdb stores just in-frame clones and leaves some out. The V and J calls and clone size come from that table; D and trimming were worked out from the DNA. The data contain approximately 300,000 clones, approximately 90% of them singletons. This TCR was recovered from a young man with acute or convalescent COVID-19. The rearrangement joins TRBV27 to TRBJ1-5; D gene unclear. The source material was peripheral blood. The CDR3 reads CASSLWHAQPQHF. The DNA of the CDR3 is TGTGCCAGCAGTTTATGGCACGCTCAGCCCCAGCATTTT.